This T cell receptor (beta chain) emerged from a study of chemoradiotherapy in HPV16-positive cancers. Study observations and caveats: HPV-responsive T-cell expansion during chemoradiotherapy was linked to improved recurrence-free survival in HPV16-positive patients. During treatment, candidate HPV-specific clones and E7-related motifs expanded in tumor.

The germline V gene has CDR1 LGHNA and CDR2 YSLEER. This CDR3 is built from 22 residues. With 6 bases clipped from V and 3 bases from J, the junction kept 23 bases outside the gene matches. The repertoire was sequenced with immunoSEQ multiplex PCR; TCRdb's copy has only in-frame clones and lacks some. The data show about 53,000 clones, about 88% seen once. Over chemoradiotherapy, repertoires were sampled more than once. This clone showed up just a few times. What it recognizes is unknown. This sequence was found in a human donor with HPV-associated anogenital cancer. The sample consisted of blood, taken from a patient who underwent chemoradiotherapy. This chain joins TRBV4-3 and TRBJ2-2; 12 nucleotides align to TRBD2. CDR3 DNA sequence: TGCGCCAGCAGGCCTTCGAGCGGGGTCAGACTAGCGGGAGTAGCGTACACCGGGGAGCTGTTTTTT. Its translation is CASRPSSGVRLAGVAYTGELFF.